A selection of T cell receptor beta chains follows, all from one sample in a study of a mutant IDH1 vaccine in newly diagnosed glioma. Antigens for these TCRs are unknown. Clones were read by immunoSEQ multiplex PCR, and TCRdb kept only the in-frame ones, dropping some. The table records about 56,000 clones, about nine tenths of them present only once. The sample in question was PBMCs, obtained from a glioma patient whose treatment included an IDH1 peptide vaccine. The source of these receptors is a man aged 40-50 years with glioma. Each CDR3 is given with its conserved first and last residue. A D gene is named only where the DNA matches it firmly. A row's size may be missing; if present it is once, few, many or a size class.

d_call clone_size j_call v_call cdr3_aa cdr3_nt
- - TRBJ2-7 TRBV7-8 CASSHYEQYF TGTGCCAGCAGCCACTACGAGCAGTACTTC
TRBD1 - TRBJ1-1 TRBV28 CASSLGQGRAFF TGTGCCAGCAGTTTAGGACAGGGCAGAGCTTTCTTT
TRBD1 - TRBJ2-2 TRBV6-5 CASKDRVTGELFF TGTGCCAGCAAGGACAGGGTCACCGGGGAGCTGTTTTTT
- - TRBJ1-5 TRBV27 CASRRGDGSQPQHF TGTGCCAGCAGGCGGGGGGATGGCTCTCAGCCCCAGCATTTT
- - TRBJ2-2 TRBV2 CASSEYVGAAGELFF TGTGCCAGCAGTGAATATGTGGGTGCCGCCGGGGAGCTGTTTTTT
TRBD1 - TRBJ2-7 TRBV5-1 CASSPDRVSYEQYF TGCGCCAGCAGCCCGGACAGGGTCTCCTACGAGCAGTACTTC
TRBD1 - TRBJ2-7 TRBV5-1 CASSTGQAMYEQYF TGCGCCAGCAGCACGGGACAGGCCATGTACGAGCAGTACTTC
TRBD2 once TRBJ2-3 TRBV6-5 CASSRTRGTQYF TGTGCCAGCAGTCGGACTAGGGGCACGCAGTATTTT
- - TRBJ2-7 TRBV9 CASSPRDIGRFYEQYF TGTGCCAGCAGCCCACGGGACATCGGAAGATTTTACGAGCAGTACTTC
- - TRBJ2-5 TRBV20-1 CSAIRQETQYF TGCAGCGCCATCCGTCAAGAGACCCAGTACTTC
- - TRBJ1-5 TRBV4-3 CASSQDRGRNQPQHF TGCGCCAGCAGCCAAGACAGGGGACGCAATCAGCCCCAGCATTTT
TRBD1 - TRBJ1-2 TRBV7-2 CASTRGTGPTNYGYTF TGTGCCAGCACCCGAGGGACAGGCCCCACTAACTATGGCTACACCTTC
TRBD2 - TRBJ2-7 TRBV5-6 CASSWGLAYEQYF TGTGCCAGCAGCTGGGGACTAGCGTACGAGCAGTACTTC
- - TRBJ1-5 TRBV19 CASTNPTVTGNQPQHF TGTGCCAGTACAAATCCGACAGTAACGGGGAATCAGCCCCAGCATTTT
- few TRBJ1-1 TRBV27 CASKPTGPNTEAFF TGTGCCAGCAAGCCGACAGGACCAAACACTGAAGCTTTCTTT
- - TRBJ2-6 TRBV7-9 CASRRSSGANVLTF TGTGCCAGCAGGCGCAGCTCTGGGGCCAACGTCCTGACTTTC
TRBD1 - TRBJ2-5 TRBV7-2 CASSYGTGEETQYF TGTGCCAGCAGTTACGGGACAGGGGAAGAGACCCAGTACTTC
- - TRBJ1-1 TRBV6-1 CASSAGNTEAFF TGTGCCAGCAGTGCTGGGAACACTGAAGCTTTCTTT
- once TRBJ1-3 TRBV5-4 CASSLTPRGTGNTIYF TGTGCCAGCAGCTTGACACCGCGGGGGACCGGAAACACCATATATTTT
- - TRBJ1-4 TRBV19 CASSEPNLKEKLFF TGTGCCAGTAGTGAACCAAATTTAAAGGAAAAACTGTTTTTT
- - TRBJ1-4 TRBV6-5 CASSSDGVNEKLFF TGTGCCAGCAGTTCGGACGGGGTTAATGAAAAACTGTTTTTT
- few TRBJ2-5 TRBV19 CASSIGQSQETQYF TGTGCCAGTAGTATTGGACAGAGTCAAGAGACCCAGTACTTC
- - TRBJ2-5 TRBV15 CATSRDRTQYF TGTGCCACCAGCAGAGATCGGACCCAGTACTTC
TRBD2 - TRBJ2-5 TRBV6-5 CASSSGLPAQETQYF TGTGCCAGCAGCTCGGGACTACCTGCCCAAGAGACCCAGTACTTC
TRBD2 - TRBJ2-3 TRBV27 CASSLGGRAPDTQYF TGTGCCAGCAGTTTAGGCGGGAGGGCCCCAGATACGCAGTATTTT
- - TRBJ2-7 TRBV2 CASSSGFEQYF TGTGCCAGCAGTTCAGGGTTCGAGCAGTACTTC
- - TRBJ2-2 TRBV14 CASSLQLTGELFF TGTGCCAGCAGCCTACAACTCACCGGGGAGCTGTTTTTT
- - TRBJ2-5 TRBV7-2 CASRRGRGETQYF TGTGCCAGCCGGCGGGGGCGGGGGGAGACCCAGTACTTC
- - TRBJ2-3 TRBV21-1 CARGRGAPPKYF TGTGCCAGGGGACGGGGAGCACCGCCTAAGTATTTT
TRBD1 - TRBJ2-7 TRBV29-1 CSVTGTGGSYEQYF TGCAGCGTAACCGGGACAGGTGGTTCCTACGAGCAGTACTTC
TRBD1 - TRBJ1-5 TRBV2 CASSTTTGAYQPQHF TGTGCCAGCAGCACCACGACAGGGGCCTATCAGCCCCAGCATTTT
TRBD1 - TRBJ1-2 TRBV7-2 CASSLGRGRQGGYTF TGTGCCAGCAGCTTAGGCAGGGGGCGCCAGGGTGGCTACACCTTC
- - TRBJ1-1 TRBV6-1 CASSFGSQGKTEAFF TGTGCCAGCAGTTTCGGTTCACAGGGAAAGACTGAAGCTTTCTTT
- - TRBJ1-1 TRBV10-3 CAISYTNTEAFF TGTGCCATATCTTACACGAACACTGAAGCTTTCTTT
- - TRBJ1-2 TRBV4-3 CASSQEGNRNYGYTF TGCGCCAGCAGCCAAGAAGGGAACAGAAACTATGGCTACACCTTC
- - TRBJ1-1 TRBV9 CASSVEGLNTEAFF TGTGCCAGCAGCGTTGAGGGGCTGAACACTGAAGCTTTCTTT
- - TRBJ2-3 TRBV11-3 CASSLSEADTQYF TGTGCCAGCAGCTTAAGCGAGGCTGATACGCAGTATTTT
- - TRBJ1-1 TRBV6-5 CASSYSQGDTEAFF TGTGCCAGCAGTTACTCTCAGGGAGACACTGAAGCTTTCTTT
- - TRBJ2-7 TRBV6-5 CASSPTGTHYEQYF TGTGCCAGCAGCCCAACCGGGACACACTACGAGCAGTACTTC
- - TRBJ2-7 TRBV4-2 CASSQGSDTYYEQYF TGTGCCAGCAGCCAAGGGTCAGACACATACTACGAGCAGTACTTC
- once TRBJ2-2 TRBV6-4 CASSPDYPNTGELFF TGTGCCAGCAGCCCCGACTACCCGAACACCGGGGAGCTGTTTTTT
- once TRBJ1-5 TRBV19 CASSLWGGDQPQHF TGTGCCAGTAGCCTTTGGGGGGGGGATCAGCCCCAGCATTTT
- - TRBJ2-7 TRBV6-5 CASSYSGTDTYEQYF TGTGCCAGCAGTTACTCGGGGACGGATACCTACGAGCAGTACTTC
TRBD2 - TRBJ2-7 TRBV7-9 CASSPLAGVGEQYF TGTGCCAGCAGCCCACTAGCGGGAGTTGGCGAGCAGTACTTC
TRBD2 once TRBJ2-3 TRBV7-9 CASSFGFSGTDTQYF TGTGCCAGCAGCTTTGGATTTAGCGGGACAGATACGCAGTATTTT
- - TRBJ1-5 TRBV10-3 CAISDGNQPQHF TGTGCCATCAGTGATGGGAATCAGCCCCAGCATTTT
TRBD1 - TRBJ2-5 TRBV4-1 CASSQEGTEETQYF TGCGCCAGCAGCCAAGAAGGGACAGAAGAGACCCAGTACTTC
- - TRBJ1-2 TRBV6-4 CASSTPERTTNYGYTF TGTGCCAGCAGTACGCCTGAGAGAACTACTAACTATGGCTACACCTTC
- few TRBJ2-7 TRBV14 CASSQVEALPYEQYF TGTGCCAGCAGCCAAGTAGAAGCGCTTCCCTACGAGCAGTACTTC
TRBD2 once TRBJ2-1 TRBV6-5 CASSYSGSPGGEQFF TGTGCCAGCAGTTACTCGGGGAGTCCGGGGGGTGAGCAGTTCTTC